The rows below give T cell receptor beta chains drawn from one sample of a study of blood T cell repertoires in COVID-19. TCRdb keeps only in-frame clones here, not all; method: immunoSEQ multiplex PCR. This table holds under 300,000 clones, roughly 88% found once. Sequenced input: PBMCs or T cells enriched from blood (not recorded which). The receptors derive from a woman aged 40 to 55 who had been exposed to COVID-19. Both conserved end residues are part of each CDR3.

J gene: TRBJ2-1
V gene: TRBV18
CDR3 protein: CASSPQRGGNNEQFF

J gene: TRBJ1-5
V gene: TRBV12-3/TRBV12-4
CDR3 protein: CASRNSGNQPQHF

J gene: TRBJ2-2
V gene: TRBV7-9
CDR3 protein: CASSSPSGRAGELFF

J gene: TRBJ1-5
V gene: TRBV12-3/TRBV12-4
CDR3 protein: CASRLRDNQPQHF

J gene: TRBJ2-1
V gene: TRBV25-1
CDR3 protein: CASKWSGRRNEQFF

J gene: TRBJ1-6
V gene: TRBV30
CDR3 protein: CAWSGQYNSPLHF

J gene: TRBJ2-7
V gene: TRBV18
CDR3 protein: CASSPRDRVGEQYF

J gene: TRBJ1-1
V gene: TRBV18
CDR3 protein: CASSPTTGGGEGNTEAFF

J gene: TRBJ2-5
V gene: TRBV7-2
CDR3 protein: CASSPRAGGRQETQYF

J gene: TRBJ1-5
V gene: TRBV21-1
CDR3 protein: CASSPSGRDSGNQPQHF

J gene: TRBJ1-1
V gene: TRBV10-3
CDR3 protein: CAVTRGQDREAFF

J gene: TRBJ1-1
V gene: TRBV5-1
CDR3 protein: CASGKQGENTEAFF

J gene: TRBJ2-7
V gene: TRBV13
CDR3 protein: CASSFAGTSSYEQYF

J gene: TRBJ2-2
V gene: TRBV5-4
CDR3 protein: CASSFLAGARNTGELFF

J gene: TRBJ2-7
V gene: TRBV18
CDR3 protein: CASSPQAETGDYEQYF

J gene: TRBJ1-2
V gene: TRBV6-2/TRBV6-3
CDR3 protein: CATSTGYGYTF

J gene: TRBJ1-4
V gene: TRBV5-5
CDR3 protein: CASSSPGTPEKLFF

J gene: TRBJ1-1
V gene: TRBV5-4
CDR3 protein: CASSLNRGYTEAFF

J gene: TRBJ2-1
V gene: TRBV4-2
CDR3 protein: CASSQAFSGGSNNEQFF

J gene: TRBJ2-7
V gene: TRBV9
CDR3 protein: CASSVHDRENDEQYF

J gene: TRBJ1-2
V gene: TRBV2
CDR3 protein: CAGGGQGGYGYTF

J gene: TRBJ1-2
V gene: TRBV7-9
CDR3 protein: CASSLDGQGNYGYTF

J gene: TRBJ2-7
V gene: TRBV7-9
CDR3 protein: CASSLMAGYEQYF

J gene: TRBJ1-5
V gene: TRBV7-2
CDR3 protein: CASSLKDRNSNQPQHF

J gene: TRBJ2-1
V gene: TRBV19
CDR3 protein: CASSIFAGNNNEQFF

J gene: TRBJ2-7
V gene: TRBV28
CDR3 protein: CASSPQGQGAYEQYF

J gene: TRBJ1-5
V gene: TRBV27
CDR3 protein: CASSFSGEGNQPQHF

J gene: TRBJ2-2
V gene: TRBV6-5
CDR3 protein: CASSYLGASNTGELFF

J gene: TRBJ1-1
V gene: TRBV5-1
CDR3 protein: CASSFTGRETEAFF

J gene: TRBJ1-3
V gene: TRBV6-1
CDR3 protein: CASSEVRTGGNTIYF

J gene: TRBJ2-1
V gene: TRBV30
CDR3 protein: CAWSGLNNEQFF

J gene: TRBJ1-4
V gene: TRBV11-2
CDR3 protein: CASKSRGDRDAEKLFF